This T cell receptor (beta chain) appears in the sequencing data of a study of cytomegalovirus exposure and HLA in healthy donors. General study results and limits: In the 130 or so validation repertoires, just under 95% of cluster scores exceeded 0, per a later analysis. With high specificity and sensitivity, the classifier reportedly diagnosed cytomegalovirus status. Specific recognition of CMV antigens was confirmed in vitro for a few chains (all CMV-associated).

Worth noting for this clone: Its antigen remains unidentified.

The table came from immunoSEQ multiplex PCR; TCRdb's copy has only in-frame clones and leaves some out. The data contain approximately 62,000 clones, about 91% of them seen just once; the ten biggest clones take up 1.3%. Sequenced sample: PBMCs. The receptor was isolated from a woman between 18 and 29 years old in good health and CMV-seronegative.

In DNA, the CDR3 is TGTGCCAGCAGCCCCCGTGGGAGCAATGAGCAGTTCTTC. Protein sequence: CASSPRGSNEQFF. The V and J genes are TRBV9 and TRBJ2-1, with a possible D match to TRBD2 (5 bases). The CDR3 runs to 13 residues. Per germline, CDR1 SGDLS and CDR2 YYNGEE. V was clipped by 4 bases and J by 6 bases, with 11 bases between them. Drawing the rest from reference TRBV9 and TRBJ2-1, the complete variable domain is DSGVTQTPKHLITATGQRVTLRCSPRSGDLSVYWYQQSLDQGLQFLIQYYNGEERAKGNILERFSAQQFPDLHSELNLSSLELGDSALYFCASSPRGSNEQFFGPGTRLTVL.